A selection of T cell receptor beta chains follows, all from one sample in a study of blood T cell repertoires in COVID-19. The method was immunoSEQ multiplex PCR; TCRdb's version includes in-frame clones alone and lacks a portion of them. The sample yields some 130,000 clones, around 73% seen once. Sequencing was carried out using peripheral blood. These receptors came from a man aged 55 to 70 who had recovered from COVID-19. Each CDR3 is given with its conserved first and last residue. Each record gives: J gene, V gene, clone size, D gene, CDR3 length, CDR3 protein, CDR3 DNA. The D gene is left open where the match is weak. Size is omitted from some rows. Given values are once, few, many or a class for expanded clones.

j_call: TRBJ2-3
v_call: TRBV29-1
clone_size: .
d_call: .
cdr3_length: 13
cdr3_aa: CSVEWQGTDTQYF
cdr3_nt: TGCAGCGTTGAGTGGCAGGGGACAGATACGCAGTATTTT

j_call: TRBJ2-1
v_call: TRBV4-3
clone_size: .
d_call: .
cdr3_length: 15
cdr3_aa: CASSQEGQPYNEQFF
cdr3_nt: TGCGCCAGCAGCCAAGAAGGACAGCCTTACAATGAGCAGTTCTTC

j_call: TRBJ2-7
v_call: TRBV5-8
clone_size: many
d_call: .
cdr3_length: 15
cdr3_aa: CASSLGPEGSYEQYF
cdr3_nt: TGTGCCAGCAGCTTGGGCCCGGAGGGCTCCTACGAGCAGTACTTC

j_call: TRBJ1-2
v_call: TRBV4-2
clone_size: .
d_call: TRBD1
cdr3_length: 18
cdr3_aa: CASSQDNSGTGGPYGYTF
cdr3_nt: TGTGCCAGCAGCCAAGATAACTCCGGGACAGGGGGCCCATATGGCTACACCTTC

j_call: TRBJ1-2
v_call: TRBV7-9
clone_size: .
d_call: .
cdr3_length: 13
cdr3_aa: CASSPMAPEGYTF
cdr3_nt: TGTGCCAGCAGCCCGATGGCGCCGGAGGGCTACACCTTC

j_call: TRBJ1-1
v_call: TRBV5-1
clone_size: .
d_call: .
cdr3_length: 15
cdr3_aa: CASSFGGTRNTEAFF
cdr3_nt: TGCGCCAGCAGCTTCGGGGGAACTAGGAACACTGAAGCTTTCTTT

j_call: TRBJ1-1
v_call: TRBV7-8
clone_size: .
d_call: TRBD1
cdr3_length: 15
cdr3_aa: CASSLTGVDGTEAFF
cdr3_nt: TGTGCCAGCAGCTTGACAGGGGTGGATGGTACTGAAGCTTTCTTT

j_call: TRBJ2-2
v_call: TRBV4-3
clone_size: .
d_call: TRBD2
cdr3_length: 16
cdr3_aa: CASSPGTSGSPGELFF
cdr3_nt: TGCGCCAGCAGCCCTGGGACTAGCGGGAGTCCCGGGGAGCTGTTTTTT

j_call: TRBJ1-5
v_call: TRBV3-1/TRBV3-2
clone_size: .
d_call: .
cdr3_length: 14
cdr3_aa: CASSPRGGLQPQHF
cdr3_nt: TGTGCCAGCAGCCCGAGGGGGGGCCTCCAGCCCCAGCATTTT

j_call: TRBJ2-2
v_call: TRBV4-2
clone_size: once
d_call: .
cdr3_length: 17
cdr3_aa: CASSQDTSGANTGELFF
cdr3_nt: TGTGCCAGCAGCCAAGATACGTCAGGGGCGAACACCGGGGAGCTGTTTTTT

j_call: TRBJ1-6
v_call: TRBV6-2/TRBV6-3
clone_size: few
d_call: TRBD1
cdr3_length: 15
cdr3_aa: CASSHYRGGNSPLHF
cdr3_nt: TGTGCCAGCAGCCATTACAGGGGTGGCAATTCACCCCTCCACTTT

j_call: TRBJ2-3
v_call: TRBV7-3
clone_size: few
d_call: .
cdr3_length: 18
cdr3_aa: CASSREGRSGSSTDTQYF
cdr3_nt: TGTGCCAGCAGCCGAGAGGGTAGATCGGGTTCTAGCACAGATACGCAGTATTTT

j_call: TRBJ2-1
v_call: TRBV5-6
clone_size: once
d_call: TRBD2
cdr3_length: 16
cdr3_aa: CASSLTSGASYNEQFF
cdr3_nt: TGTGCCAGCAGCCTGACTAGCGGGGCATCCTACAATGAGCAGTTCTTC

j_call: TRBJ1-5
v_call: TRBV6-2/TRBV6-3
clone_size: .
d_call: .
cdr3_length: 14
cdr3_aa: CASSYGASNQPQHF
cdr3_nt: TGTGCCAGCAGTTACGGAGCTAGCAATCAGCCCCAGCATTTT

j_call: TRBJ2-2
v_call: TRBV6-5
clone_size: few
d_call: .
cdr3_length: 15
cdr3_aa: CASSTSRVWTGELFF
cdr3_nt: TGTGCCAGCAGTACCTCGAGGGTTTGGACCGGGGAGCTGTTTTTT

j_call: TRBJ2-5
v_call: TRBV2
clone_size: few
d_call: .
cdr3_length: 14
cdr3_aa: CASIAGQGGETQYF
cdr3_nt: TGTGCCAGCATCGCGGGGCAGGGGGGAGAGACCCAGTACTTC

j_call: TRBJ1-2
v_call: TRBV19
clone_size: .
d_call: TRBD1
cdr3_length: 12
cdr3_aa: CATSTGARGYTF
cdr3_nt: TGTGCCACCTCTACAGGGGCGCGGGGCTACACCTTC

j_call: TRBJ1-1
v_call: TRBV2
clone_size: .
d_call: .
cdr3_length: 14
cdr3_aa: CASSESAGFSEAFF
cdr3_nt: TGTGCCAGCAGTGAGTCGGCAGGGTTCTCGGAAGCTTTCTTT

j_call: TRBJ2-7
v_call: TRBV28
clone_size: .
d_call: .
cdr3_length: 13
cdr3_aa: CASLTGNHYEQYF
cdr3_nt: TGTGCCAGCCTTACAGGGAATCACTACGAGCAGTACTTC

j_call: TRBJ1-1
v_call: TRBV5-6
clone_size: .
d_call: TRBD1
cdr3_length: 18
cdr3_aa: CASSLFGQGMIMNTEAFF
cdr3_nt: TGTGCCAGCAGCTTGTTTGGACAGGGGATGATAATGAACACTGAAGCTTTCTTT

j_call: TRBJ2-1
v_call: TRBV3-1/TRBV3-2
clone_size: .
d_call: TRBD2
cdr3_length: 17
cdr3_aa: CASSQDLAGASYNEQFF
cdr3_nt: TGTGCCAGCAGCCAAGACTTAGCGGGGGCTTCCTACAATGAGCAGTTCTTC

j_call: TRBJ2-5
v_call: TRBV28
clone_size: .
d_call: .
cdr3_length: 14
cdr3_aa: CASSLSGGMETQYF
cdr3_nt: TGTGCCAGCAGTTTATCTGGGGGCATGGAGACCCAGTACTTC

j_call: TRBJ2-5
v_call: TRBV5-6
clone_size: .
d_call: .
cdr3_length: 15
cdr3_aa: CASSPYKEYQETQYF
cdr3_nt: TGTGCCAGCAGCCCATACAAGGAGTACCAAGAGACCCAGTACTTC

j_call: TRBJ2-5
v_call: TRBV7-2
clone_size: .
d_call: TRBD2
cdr3_length: 16
cdr3_aa: CASSPGSSGRWETQYF
cdr3_nt: TGTGCCAGCAGCCCAGGTTCTAGCGGGAGGTGGGAGACCCAGTACTTC

j_call: TRBJ1-6
v_call: TRBV13
clone_size: .
d_call: .
cdr3_length: 16
cdr3_aa: CASSLSISSYNSPLHF
cdr3_nt: TGTGCCAGCAGCTTATCCATTAGCTCCTATAATTCACCCCTCCACTTT

j_call: TRBJ2-5
v_call: TRBV5-1
clone_size: many
d_call: .
cdr3_length: 14
cdr3_aa: CASSGVTGSETQYF
cdr3_nt: TGCGCCAGCAGCGGCGTCACAGGGTCAGAGACCCAGTACTTC

j_call: TRBJ1-3
v_call: TRBV21-1
clone_size: .
d_call: .
cdr3_length: 16
cdr3_aa: CASSARTGRSGNTIYF
cdr3_nt: TGTGCCAGCAGCGCAAGGACAGGACGCTCTGGAAACACCATATATTTT

j_call: TRBJ1-2
v_call: TRBV3-1/TRBV3-2
clone_size: .
d_call: .
cdr3_length: 12
cdr3_aa: CASSTQGYGYTF
cdr3_nt: TGTGCCAGCAGCACGCAGGGATACGGCTACACCTTC

j_call: TRBJ2-3
v_call: TRBV19
clone_size: .
d_call: TRBD2
cdr3_length: 15
cdr3_aa: CASSKLAGAQDTQYF
cdr3_nt: TGTGCCAGTAGTAAACTAGCGGGAGCCCAAGATACGCAGTATTTT

j_call: TRBJ2-5
v_call: TRBV6-5
clone_size: .
d_call: TRBD2
cdr3_length: 14
cdr3_aa: CASRRGLGEETQYF
cdr3_nt: TGTGCCAGCCGGCGGGGACTAGGGGAGGAGACCCAGTACTTC

j_call: TRBJ2-5
v_call: TRBV29-1
clone_size: .
d_call: .
cdr3_length: 12
cdr3_aa: CSANLGGETQYF
cdr3_nt: TGCAGCGCAAACCTGGGCGGGGAGACCCAGTACTTC

j_call: TRBJ1-4
v_call: TRBV19
clone_size: .
d_call: .
cdr3_length: 15
cdr3_aa: CASSRYKSGSEKLFF
cdr3_nt: TGTGCCAGTAGTAGATACAAATCGGGGAGTGAAAAACTGTTTTTT

j_call: TRBJ2-7
v_call: TRBV7-2
clone_size: .
d_call: .
cdr3_length: 13
cdr3_aa: CASSLQGVYEQYF
cdr3_nt: TGTGCCAGCAGCTTGCAGGGCGTATACGAGCAGTACTTC